A single sample is the source of the 20 T cell receptor beta chains below, sequenced in a study of blood T cell repertoires in COVID-19. The protocol was immunoSEQ multiplex PCR, while the TCRdb copy is restricted to in-frame clones and leaves out a portion. The sample lists around 64,000 clones; roughly 87% were seen once. Sequenced input: peripheral blood. The receptors were gathered from a woman older than 75 with acute or convalescent COVID-19.

This clone was observed once. The V gene is TRBV7-2, the J gene TRBJ1-1, with 7 bases aligning to TRBD1. Losses at the gene ends were 7 bases for V and 4 bases for J; bases not matched to a gene: 6. The CDR3 spans 13 residues. Germline-derived CDR1 and CDR2 are SGHTA and FQGNSA. CDR3 region: CASTMGQPTEAFF. In DNA form, the CDR3 reads TGTGCCAGCACCATGGGACAGCCCACTGAAGCTTTCTTT. Looking up the rest from reference TRBV7-2 and TRBJ1-1 gives the full variable domain: GAGVSQSPSNKVTEKGKDVELRCDPISGHTALYWYRQSLGQGLEFLIYFQGNSAPDKSGLPSDRFSAERTGGSVSTLTIQRTQQEDSAVYLCASTMGQPTEAFFGQGTRLTVV.

This chain connects TRBV29-1 to TRBJ2-1, with 7 bases identical to TRBD2. The CDR3 loop spans 15 amino acids. Germline-derived CDR1 and CDR2 are SQVTM and ANQGSEA. V shed 7 bases, J shed 5 bases, and the junction held 14 bases outside the gene matches. CDR3 coding DNA: TGCAGCGCTAAAAGAAGCGGGACCCTCAACAATGAGCAGTTCTTC. Protein product: CSAKRSGTLNNEQFF.

This clone was counted only a few times. The chain uses TRBV27 and TRBJ2-7; 8 nucleotides line up with TRBD2. The CDR3 covers 15 residues. The V gene's germline CDR1 is MNHEY and CDR2 SMNVEV (reference sequence). V shed 5 bases and J 0 bases; nucleotides not matched to a gene: 6. CDR3 sequence reads: CASSRRAGASYEQYF. In DNA, the CDR3 is TGTGCCAGCAGTAGACGAGCGGGGGCCTCCTACGAGCAGTACTTC.

CDR3 residues: CASSVGRTYEQYF. DNA of the CDR3: TGTGCCAGCAGTGTAGGCAGGACCTACGAGCAGTACTTC. The chain joins TRBV2 to TRBJ2-7; D is ambiguous. V dropped 4 bases and J dropped 2 bases, with 9 bases sitting between them. The CDR3 runs to 13 residues. Germline values: CDR1 SNHLY, CDR2 FYNNEI. Full variable domain (outside the CDR3, taken from reference TRBV2 and TRBJ2-7): EPEVTQTPSHQVTQMGQEVILRCVPISNHLYFYWYRQILGQKVEFLVSFYNNEISEKSEIFDDQFSVERPDGSNFTLKIRSTKLEDSAMYFCASSVGRTYEQYFGPGTRLTVT.

This chain joins TRBV6-5 and TRBJ1-2; 7 bases line up with TRBD1. The CDR3 is made up of 13 amino acids. CDR1 MNHEY and CDR2 SVGAGI come from the germline V gene. V was clipped by 5 bases and J by 8 bases; unmatched bases: 8. The CDR3 DNA is TGTGCCAGCAGTACGACAGGGAGAATAGGCTACACCTTC. This codes for CASSTTGRIGYTF.

The V and J genes are TRBV19 and TRBJ2-3; 12 bases fit TRBD2. CDR1 is LNHDA and CDR2 is SQIVND in the germline V gene (reference sequence). V was pared by 4 bases and J by 0 bases, with 2 bases of the junction left unmatched. This CDR3 contains 16 residues. The CDR3 sequence: CASSTLAGGSTDTQYF. The CDR3 DNA is TGTGCCAGTAGTACACTAGCGGGGGGAAGCACAGATACGCAGTATTTT.

V gene TRBV5-6 combines with J gene TRBJ2-4; 7 bases match TRBD1. Germline-derived CDR1 and CDR2 are SGHDT and YYEEEE. This CDR3 is built from 14 residues. The junction had 5 bases not matched to a gene; V was cut back by 3 bases and J by 5 bases. CDR3 loop: CASSSTGTENIQYF. In DNA form, the CDR3 reads TGTGCCAGCAGCTCGACCGGGACAGAAAACATTCAGTACTTC.

The V gene is TRBV3-1 (or the pseudogene TRBV3-2), the J gene TRBJ2-7; the D gene is possibly TRBD1 (6 bases). The CDR3 totals 13 residues. V lost 4 bases to trimming and J lost 4 bases, with 11 bases between them. CDR1 LGHDT and CDR2 YNNKEL come from the germline V gene (reference sequence). CDR3 nucleotide sequence: TGTGCCAGCAGCCCTCTTAGGGGGTACGAGCAGTACTTC. Translated, it gives CASSPLRGYEQYF.

The chain uses TRBV6-2 or TRBV6-3 and TRBJ2-1, with D maybe TRBD1 (6 bases). Trimming took off 4 bases at V and 0 bases at J, with 16 bases between the two ends. CDR3 length equals 17 residues. From germline, CDR1 is MNHEY and CDR2 SVGEGT. In DNA form, the CDR3 reads TGTGCCAGCAGTTTGTGGGGGCGAAGGAGCTCCTACAATGAGCAGTTCTTC. It translates to CASSLWGRRSSYNEQFF.

The chain couples TRBV2 to TRBJ1-5, with 8 positions matching TRBD1. The CDR3 loop spans 15 amino acids. Germline assignment: CDR1 SNHLY and CDR2 FYNNEI. V lost 7 bases and J lost 0; bases outside the gene matches: 5. CDR3 amino acids: CASILDRASNQPQHF. CDR3 DNA: TGTGCCAGCATTCTGGACAGGGCTAGCAATCAGCCCCAGCATTTT.

This chain connects TRBV2 to TRBJ2-2; TRBD2 matches 10 bases. CDR3 length: 17 amino acids. Germline CDR1 and CDR2: SNHLY and FYNNEI. The J segment lost 1 base and the V segment lost 6 bases, leaving 8 bases of the junction unmatched. The DNA of the CDR3 is TGTGCCAGCAGGATGGCTAGCGGGGGCCGGAACACCGGGGAGCTGTTTTTT. This codes for CASRMASGGRNTGELFF.

This chain joins TRBV18 and TRBJ1-6; D remains ambiguous. Germline loops: CDR1 KGHSH, CDR2 LQKENI. Trimming stripped 2 bases from V and 5 bases from J, with 10 bases between. This CDR3 region has 15 residues. The CDR3 DNA reads TGTGCCAGCTCACCATCGTGGCGGGATAATTCACCCCTCCACTTT. Translated, it gives CASSPSWRDNSPLHF.

The V gene is TRBV28, the J gene TRBJ1-4; perhaps TRBD1 as D (6 bases). This CDR3 comprises 12 residues. Germline V gene sequence: CDR1 MDHEN, CDR2 SYDVKM. Trimming removed 5 bases at V and 5 bases at J, with 6 bases between. In DNA, the CDR3 is TGTGCCAGCAGTAGGGGGAATGAAAAACTGTTTTTT. Residues: CASSRGNEKLFF. Full variable domain (outside the CDR3, taken from reference TRBV28 and TRBJ1-4): DVKVTQSSRYLVKRTGEKVFLECVQDMDHENMFWYRQDPGLGLRLIYFSYDVKMKEKGDIPEGYSVSREKKERFSLILESASTNQTSMYLCASSRGNEKLFFGSGTQLSVL.

The CDR3, as DNA: TGTGCCAGCAGTCGCGGACAGGGGAACACTGAAGCTTTCTTT. Translated: CASSRGQGNTEAFF. The V and J genes are TRBV7-2 and TRBJ1-1; 8 bases agree with TRBD1. The CDR3 runs to 14 residues. CDR1 SGHTA and CDR2 FQGNSA come from the germline V gene. The junction had 4 bases not matched to a gene; V was cut back by 6 bases and J by 1 base.

Many counts were recorded for this clone. J is TRBJ1-2 and V is TRBV6-5; D gene ambiguous. Germline values: CDR1 MNHEY, CDR2 SVGAGI. The CDR3 is 14 amino acids. The V and J ends lost 1 base and 8 bases respectively, with 14 bases between them. The CDR3 region has the DNA TGTGCCAGCAGTTACTTAGCCTCCTCCGGGGGCTACACCTTC. Its translation: CASSYLASSGGYTF.

The J gene is TRBJ2-1, the V gene TRBV6-5; weak D call: TRBD2 (6 bases). Germline V gene sequence: CDR1 MNHEY, CDR2 SVGAGI. The V gene lost 6 bases and the J gene lost 1 base, with 13 bases spanning the gap. The CDR3 loop spans 15 amino acids. CDR3 in DNA: TGTGCCAGCAGGAATGGGCGGGGATCCTACAATGAGCAGTTCTTC. This sequence encodes CASRNGRGSYNEQFF.

This clone has only one observation. This rearrangement joins TRBV19 to TRBJ2-5; 9 bases fit TRBD2. CDR1 is LNHDA and CDR2 is SQIVND in the germline V gene (reference sequence). The CDR3 is 13 residues long. The V segment lost 7 bases and the J segment 3 bases; nucleotides outside the gene matches: 3. CDR3 region: CASTPSGKETQYF. The CDR3 DNA is TGTGCCAGTACCCCTAGCGGGAAAGAGACCCAGTACTTC. Full variable domain (outside the CDR3, taken from reference TRBV19 and TRBJ2-5): DGGITQSPKYLFRKEGQNVTLSCEQNLNHDAMYWYRQDPGQGLRLIYYSQIVNDFQKGDIAEGYSVSREKKESFPLTVTSAQKNPTAFYLCASTPSGKETQYFGPGTRLLVL.

The chain uses TRBV19 and TRBJ1-4, with D tentatively TRBD1 (5 bases). The CDR3 contains 15 residues. Per the germline V gene, CDR1 is LNHDA and CDR2 is SQIVND (reference sequence). The V end was cut by 11 bases, the J end by 0 bases, with 16 bases between. The CDR3 here is CAARDRATTNEKLFF. The CDR3 coding sequence is TGTGCCGCCCGAGACAGAGCTACAACTAATGAAAAACTGTTTTTT.

This rearrangement joins TRBV28 to TRBJ2-1, with 12 bases aligning to TRBD1. The V gene end was trimmed by 6 bases and the J gene end by 10 bases; junction bases not matched to a gene: 16. The CDR3 covers 17 residues. The germline CDR1 and CDR2 sequences are MDHEN and SYDVKM. The CDR3 spells CASSIFPTGQGAREQFF. CDR3 in DNA: TGTGCCAGCAGCATCTTTCCCACGGGACAGGGGGCCCGGGAGCAGTTCTTC.

V and J are TRBV2 and TRBJ2-7, with D possibly TRBD2 on 5 matching bases. CDR1 is SNHLY, CDR2 FYNNEI, per germline. This CDR3 has 12 amino acids. V was trimmed by 6 bases and J by 3 bases, leaving 9 bases between them. The chain's CDR3 is CASRREGYEQYF. The CDR3 DNA reads TGTGCCAGCAGACGAGAGGGCTACGAGCAGTACTTC.